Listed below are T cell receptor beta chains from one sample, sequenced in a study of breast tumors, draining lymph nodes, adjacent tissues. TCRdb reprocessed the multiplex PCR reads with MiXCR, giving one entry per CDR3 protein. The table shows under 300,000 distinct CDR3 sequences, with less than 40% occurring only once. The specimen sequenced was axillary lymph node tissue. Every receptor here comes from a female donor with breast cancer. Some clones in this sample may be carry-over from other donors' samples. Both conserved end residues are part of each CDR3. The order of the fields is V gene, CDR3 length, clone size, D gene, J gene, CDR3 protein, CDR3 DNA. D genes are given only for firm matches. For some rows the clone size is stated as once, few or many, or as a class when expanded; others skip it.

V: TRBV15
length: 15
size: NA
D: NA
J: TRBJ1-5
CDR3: CATSRVGQINQPQHF
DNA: TGTGCCACCAGCAGAGTAGGACAGATAAATCAGCCCCAGCATTTT

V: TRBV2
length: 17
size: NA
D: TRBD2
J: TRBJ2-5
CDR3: CASSAPGLAGGLETQYF
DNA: TGTGCCAGCAGCGCCCCAGGACTAGCGGGGGGGCTGGAGACCCAGTACTTC

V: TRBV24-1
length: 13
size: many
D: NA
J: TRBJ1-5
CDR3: CATSDPGGGPQHF
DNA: TGTGCCACCAGTGATCCGGGGGGTGGTCCCCAGCATTTT

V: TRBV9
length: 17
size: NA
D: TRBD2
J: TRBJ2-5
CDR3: CASSPGLAGGFGKTQYF
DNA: TGTGCCAGCAGCCCCGGACTAGCGGGAGGGTTTGGGAAGACCCAGTACTTC

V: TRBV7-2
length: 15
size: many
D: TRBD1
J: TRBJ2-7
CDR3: CASSPQGQGAVEQYF
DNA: TGTGCCAGCAGCCCTCAAGGACAGGGGGCTGTCGAGCAGTACTTC

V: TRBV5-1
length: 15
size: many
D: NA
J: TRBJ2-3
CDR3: CASSLAGASTDTQYF
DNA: TGCGCCAGCAGCTTGGCCGGGGCGAGCACAGATACGCAGTATTTT

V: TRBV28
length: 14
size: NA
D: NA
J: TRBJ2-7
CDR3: CASSAGGPAYEQYF
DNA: TGTGCCAGCAGTGCGGGCGGGCCGGCCTACGAGCAGTACTTC

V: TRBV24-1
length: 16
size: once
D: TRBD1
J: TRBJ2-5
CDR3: CATSDRTGKRRETQYF
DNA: TGTGCCACCAGTGACCGGACAGGGAAAAGGAGGGAGACCCAGTACTTC

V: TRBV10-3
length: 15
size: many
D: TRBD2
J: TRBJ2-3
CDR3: CAIRPGLTNTDTQYF
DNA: TGTGCCATCAGACCGGGACTAACAAACACAGATACGCAGTATTTT

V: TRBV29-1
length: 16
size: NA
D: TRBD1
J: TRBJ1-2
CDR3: CSVGTGTGGRSYGYTF
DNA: TGCAGCGTGGGAACAGGGACAGGGGGAAGAAGCTATGGCTACACCTTC

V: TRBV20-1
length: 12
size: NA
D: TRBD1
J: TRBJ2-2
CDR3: CSARGLTGELFF
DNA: TGCAGTGCCAGGGGGCTCACCGGGGAGCTGTTTTTT

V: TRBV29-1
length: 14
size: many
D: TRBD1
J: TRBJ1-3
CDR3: CSAGTGGSGNTIYF
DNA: TGCAGCGCCGGGACAGGGGGCTCGGGAAACACCATATATTTT

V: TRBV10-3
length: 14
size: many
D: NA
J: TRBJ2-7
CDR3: CAPNLGHLYYEQYF
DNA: TGTGCCCCGAATTTGGGACACTTATACTACGAGCAGTACTTC

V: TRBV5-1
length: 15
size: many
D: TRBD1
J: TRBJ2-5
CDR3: CASSATGPTGETQYF
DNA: TGCGCCAGCAGCGCGACAGGGCCTACAGGGGAGACCCAGTACTTC

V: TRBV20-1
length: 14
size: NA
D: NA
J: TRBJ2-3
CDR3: CSAWKTGPTDTQYF
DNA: TGCAGTGCTTGGAAGACAGGACCCACAGATACGCAGTATTTT

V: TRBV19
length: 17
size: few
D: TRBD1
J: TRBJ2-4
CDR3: CASSFPGQGAAKNIQYF
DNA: TGTGCCAGTAGTTTCCCGGGACAGGGGGCGGCCAAAAACATTCAGTACTTC

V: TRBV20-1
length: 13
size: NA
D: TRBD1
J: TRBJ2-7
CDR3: CSATDRGYYEQYF
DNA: TGCAGTGCAACGGACAGGGGATACTACGAGCAGTACTTC

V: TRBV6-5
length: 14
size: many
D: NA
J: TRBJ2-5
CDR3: CASSLDGQRQTQYF
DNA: TGTGCCAGCAGTTTAGACGGCCAACGGCAGACCCAGTACTTC

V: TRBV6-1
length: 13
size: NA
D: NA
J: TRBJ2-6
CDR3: CASTEDGANVLTF
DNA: TGTGCCAGCACTGAGGACGGGGCCAACGTCCTGACTTTC

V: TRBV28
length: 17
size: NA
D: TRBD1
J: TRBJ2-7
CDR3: CASSLRVGTGARYEQYF
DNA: TGTGCCAGCAGTTTGAGGGTGGGGACAGGGGCCCGCTACGAGCAGTACTTC

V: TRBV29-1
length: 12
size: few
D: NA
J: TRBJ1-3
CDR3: CSGQGFGNTIYF
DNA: TGCAGCGGCCAGGGTTTTGGAAACACCATATATTTT

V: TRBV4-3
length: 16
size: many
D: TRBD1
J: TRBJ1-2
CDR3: CASSGRQGPLGYGYTF
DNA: TGCGCCAGCAGCGGCCGACAGGGCCCCTTGGGCTATGGCTACACCTTC

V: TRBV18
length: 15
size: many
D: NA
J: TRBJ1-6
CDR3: CASSPVGDNTSPLHF
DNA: TGTGCCAGCTCACCCGTTGGGGACAATACTTCACCCCTCCACTTT

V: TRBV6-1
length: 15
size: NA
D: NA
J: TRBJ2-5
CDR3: CASSSDLSGAETRYF
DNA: TGTGCCAGCAGTTCCGATCTTTCCGGTGCGGAGACCCGGTACTTC

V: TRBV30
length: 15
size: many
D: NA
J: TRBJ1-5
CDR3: CAWSEAVYSNQPQHF
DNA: TGTGCCTGGAGTGAGGCAGTCTATAGCAATCAGCCCCAGCATTTT

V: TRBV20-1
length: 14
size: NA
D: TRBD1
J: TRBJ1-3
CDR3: CSASGTGIGNTIYF
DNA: TGCAGTGCTTCCGGGACAGGGATTGGAAACACCATATATTTT

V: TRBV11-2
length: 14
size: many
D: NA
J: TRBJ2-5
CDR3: CASSPPLTEETQYF
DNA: TGTGCCAGCAGCCCGCCTTTGACCGAAGAGACCCAGTACTTC

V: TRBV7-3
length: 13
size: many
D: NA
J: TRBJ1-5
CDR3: CASSRGEGQPQHF
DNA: TGTGCCAGCAGCAGGGGAGAGGGTCAGCCCCAGCATTTT

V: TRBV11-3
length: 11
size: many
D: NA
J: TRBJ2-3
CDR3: CASANADTQYF
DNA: TGTGCCAGCGCGAACGCAGATACGCAGTATTTT

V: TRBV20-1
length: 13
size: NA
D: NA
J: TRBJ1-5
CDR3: CSARDRAGFSEHF
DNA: TGCAGTGCTAGAGATCGGGCAGGGTTCTCCGAGCATTTT

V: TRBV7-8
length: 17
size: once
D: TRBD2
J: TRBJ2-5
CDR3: CASSLVPSGGWEEPQYF
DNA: TGTGCCAGCAGCTTAGTGCCTAGCGGGGGGTGGGAAGAGCCCCAGTACTTC

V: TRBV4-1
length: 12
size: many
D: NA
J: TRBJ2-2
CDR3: CASSHATGELFF
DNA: TGCGCCAGCAGCCACGCCACCGGGGAGCTGTTTTTT

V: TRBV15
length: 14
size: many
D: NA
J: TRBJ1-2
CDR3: CATSRKGLNYGYTF
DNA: TGTGCCACCAGCAGAAAGGGGCTTAACTATGGCTACACCTTC

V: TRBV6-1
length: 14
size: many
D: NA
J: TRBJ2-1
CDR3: CASRDRAGAGEQFF
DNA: TGTGCCAGCAGGGACAGGGCGGGAGCGGGTGAGCAGTTCTTC

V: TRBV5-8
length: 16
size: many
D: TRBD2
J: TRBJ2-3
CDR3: CASSPGGSVTTDTQYF
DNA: TGTGCCAGCAGCCCGGGAGGTAGCGTAACCACAGATACGCAGTATTTT

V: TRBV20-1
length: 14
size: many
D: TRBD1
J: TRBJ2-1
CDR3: CSAQTGVWYNEQFF
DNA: TGCAGTGCCCAGACAGGGGTGTGGTACAATGAGCAGTTCTTC

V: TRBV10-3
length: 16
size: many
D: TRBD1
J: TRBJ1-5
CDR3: CAISESRGQINQPQHF
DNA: TGTGCCATCAGTGAGTCGAGGGGACAGATAAATCAGCCCCAGCATTTT

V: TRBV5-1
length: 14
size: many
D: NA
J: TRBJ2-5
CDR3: CASSLALVEETQYF
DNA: TGCGCCAGCAGCTTGGCCTTGGTGGAAGAGACCCAGTACTTC

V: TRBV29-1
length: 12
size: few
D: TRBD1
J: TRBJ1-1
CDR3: CSGGQVQRETFF
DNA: TGCAGCGGCGGACAGGTTCAAAGAGAAACTTTCTTT

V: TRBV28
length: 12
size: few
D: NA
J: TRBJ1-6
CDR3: CASSNPNSPLHF
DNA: TGTGCCAGCAGTAACCCAAATTCACCCCTCCACTTT

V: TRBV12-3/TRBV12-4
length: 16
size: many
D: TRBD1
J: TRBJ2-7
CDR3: CASSSPLGDRGYEQYF
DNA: TGTGCCAGCAGTTCCCCTTTAGGTGACAGGGGTTACGAGCAGTACTTC

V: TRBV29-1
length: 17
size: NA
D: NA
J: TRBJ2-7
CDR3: CSVEASPRRWPPDEQYF
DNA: TGCAGCGTTGAAGCCTCCCCCCGCAGGTGGCCCCCGGACGAGCAGTACTTC

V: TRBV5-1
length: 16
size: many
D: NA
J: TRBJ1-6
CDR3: CASSVDTASMNSPLHF
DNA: TGCGCCAGCAGCGTGGACACGGCCTCTATGAATTCACCCCTCCACTTT

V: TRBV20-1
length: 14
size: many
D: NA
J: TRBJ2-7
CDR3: CSASPGTYSYEQYF
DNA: TGCAGTGCTAGTCCAGGGACGTACTCCTACGAGCAGTACTTC

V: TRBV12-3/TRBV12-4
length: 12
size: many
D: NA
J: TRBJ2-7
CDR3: CASKRGPYEQYF
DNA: TGTGCCAGCAAGAGGGGCCCCTACGAGCAGTACTTC

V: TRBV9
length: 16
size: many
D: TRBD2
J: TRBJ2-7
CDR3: CASSVAGSGRAGEQYF
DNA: TGTGCCAGCAGCGTAGCGGGTAGCGGGAGGGCCGGGGAGCAGTACTTC

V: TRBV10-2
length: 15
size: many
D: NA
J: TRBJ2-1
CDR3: CASRDSGKAYNEQFF
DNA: TGCGCCAGCAGGGACAGCGGGAAAGCGTACAATGAGCAGTTCTTC

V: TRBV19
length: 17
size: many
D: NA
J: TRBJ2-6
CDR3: CASSIVRTLSGANVLTF
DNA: TGTGCCAGTAGTATAGTGCGGACACTGTCTGGGGCCAACGTCCTGACTTTC

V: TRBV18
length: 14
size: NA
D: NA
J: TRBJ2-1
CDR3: CASPRTAGINEQFF
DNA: TGTGCCAGCCCCCGGACGGCGGGGATCAATGAGCAGTTCTTC

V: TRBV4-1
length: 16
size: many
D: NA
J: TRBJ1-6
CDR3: CASSQDFWRGNSPLHF
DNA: TGCGCCAGCAGCCAAGATTTCTGGAGGGGTAATTCACCCCTCCACTTT

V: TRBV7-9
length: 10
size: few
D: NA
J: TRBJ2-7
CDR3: CASSRDEQYF
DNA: TGTGCCAGCAGCCGCGACGAGCAGTACTTC

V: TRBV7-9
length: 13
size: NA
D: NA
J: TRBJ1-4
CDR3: CASSLGGAEKLFF
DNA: TGTGCCAGCAGCTTGGGCGGGGCTGAAAAACTGTTTTTT